This is a list of T cell receptor beta chains from one sample in a study of technical replicates of blood from a handful of donors. Libraries were prepared by immunoSEQ multiplex PCR; TCRdb keeps only in-frame clonotypes and omits some of them. The sample yields approximately 76,000 clones, 65% to 90% seen once. The specimen was PBMCs. All receptors come from a human donor in good health. Some clones in this sample may be carry-over from other donors' samples. Both conserved end residues are part of each CDR3. Each record gives: CDR3 DNA, CDR3 protein, clone size, J gene, CDR3 length, V gene, D gene. The D gene is left open where the match is weak. Clone size is stated in some rows and not others, as once, few, many or a class when expanded.

CDR3 DNA: TGTGCCAGCAGCCAATTCCAGAATCAGCCCCAGCATTTT
CDR3 protein: CASSQFQNQPQHF
clone size: NA
J gene: TRBJ1-5
CDR3 length: 13
V gene: TRBV16
D gene: NA

CDR3 DNA: TGTGCCAGTAGTAAGCGAAGTGAACGGGTTTACAATGAGCAGTTCTTC
CDR3 protein: CASSKRSERVYNEQFF
clone size: NA
J gene: TRBJ2-1
CDR3 length: 16
V gene: TRBV19
D gene: NA

CDR3 DNA: TGTGCCAGCAGCTTAGTAGGGACAGGAAATAACTCCTACGAGCAGTACTTC
CDR3 protein: CASSLVGTGNNSYEQYF
clone size: NA
J gene: TRBJ2-7
CDR3 length: 17
V gene: TRBV7-2
D gene: TRBD1

CDR3 DNA: TGCGCCAGCAGCTTGTCACTAGCGGGGGGTCCATCTAGGGCAGATACGCAGTATTTT
CDR3 protein: CASSLSLAGGPSRADTQYF
clone size: NA
J gene: TRBJ2-3
CDR3 length: 19
V gene: TRBV5-1
D gene: TRBD2

CDR3 DNA: TGTGCCAGCAGCTTATACGGGAGAGAGACCCAGTACTTC
CDR3 protein: CASSLYGRETQYF
clone size: NA
J gene: TRBJ2-5
CDR3 length: 13
V gene: TRBV7-8
D gene: NA

CDR3 DNA: TGTGCCAGCACCTACTTGGGGGGAACTGAAGCTTTCTTT
CDR3 protein: CASTYLGGTEAFF
clone size: NA
J gene: TRBJ1-1
CDR3 length: 13
V gene: TRBV6-5
D gene: NA

CDR3 DNA: TGCAGTGCCAATTACCTAGCGGGAGATGGGACCCAGTACTTC
CDR3 protein: CSANYLAGDGTQYF
clone size: NA
J gene: TRBJ2-5
CDR3 length: 14
V gene: TRBV29-1
D gene: TRBD2

CDR3 DNA: TGTGCCAGCAGCATTTGGACTAGCTCCGATGAGCAGTTCTTC
CDR3 protein: CASSIWTSSDEQFF
clone size: NA
J gene: TRBJ2-1
CDR3 length: 14
V gene: TRBV6-6
D gene: TRBD2

CDR3 DNA: TGTGCCATCAGTGACGGCAGGGTCGAGCAGTACTTC
CDR3 protein: CAISDGRVEQYF
clone size: NA
J gene: TRBJ2-7
CDR3 length: 12
V gene: TRBV10-3
D gene: NA

CDR3 DNA: TGTGCCAGCAGCTTAGATCTCAGGAAAGAGACCCAGTACTTC
CDR3 protein: CASSLDLRKETQYF
clone size: NA
J gene: TRBJ2-5
CDR3 length: 14
V gene: TRBV7-2
D gene: NA

CDR3 DNA: TGCGCCAGCAGCTTGATGGAAGGAGTTGCTGAAGCTTTCTTT
CDR3 protein: CASSLMEGVAEAFF
clone size: NA
J gene: TRBJ1-1
CDR3 length: 14
V gene: TRBV5-1
D gene: NA

CDR3 DNA: TGCGCCAGCAGCTTGGCCCTCACAGGGGGCGATGGCTACACCTTC
CDR3 protein: CASSLALTGGDGYTF
clone size: NA
J gene: TRBJ1-2
CDR3 length: 15
V gene: TRBV5-1
D gene: TRBD1

CDR3 DNA: TGTGCCAGCAGTTGGGACAGAATTAACCACAACACCGGGGAGCTGTTTTTT
CDR3 protein: CASSWDRINHNTGELFF
clone size: NA
J gene: TRBJ2-2
CDR3 length: 17
V gene: TRBV2
D gene: TRBD1

CDR3 DNA: TGTGCCAGCGAAGCTTTAGCACGAGAGACCCAGTACTTC
CDR3 protein: CASEALARETQYF
clone size: NA
J gene: TRBJ2-5
CDR3 length: 13
V gene: TRBV28
D gene: NA

CDR3 DNA: TGTGCCTGGAGTTTCAGTAGCAATCAGCCCCAGCATTTT
CDR3 protein: CAWSFSSNQPQHF
clone size: few
J gene: TRBJ1-5
CDR3 length: 13
V gene: TRBV30
D gene: NA

CDR3 DNA: TGTGCCATCAGGGGAGCGGGAGACTACAATGAGCAGTTCTTC
CDR3 protein: CAIRGAGDYNEQFF
clone size: once
J gene: TRBJ2-1
CDR3 length: 14
V gene: TRBV10-3
D gene: TRBD2

CDR3 DNA: TGTGCCAGCACCCCGCTAGCGGGGAACACCGGGGAGCTGTTTTTT
CDR3 protein: CASTPLAGNTGELFF
clone size: NA
J gene: TRBJ2-2
CDR3 length: 15
V gene: TRBV9
D gene: TRBD2

CDR3 DNA: TGTGCCAGCAGGGTGGGGGGGAACACAGATACGCAGTATTTT
CDR3 protein: CASRVGGNTDTQYF
clone size: NA
J gene: TRBJ2-3
CDR3 length: 14
V gene: TRBV2
D gene: TRBD2

CDR3 DNA: TGTGCCAGCAGCGCACAGGGTGTTTCTGGAAACACCATATATTTT
CDR3 protein: CASSAQGVSGNTIYF
clone size: NA
J gene: TRBJ1-3
CDR3 length: 15
V gene: TRBV9
D gene: NA

CDR3 DNA: TGTGCCAGCAGCCGTAGCTCCTACAATGAGCAGTTCTTC
CDR3 protein: CASSRSSYNEQFF
clone size: NA
J gene: TRBJ2-1
CDR3 length: 13
V gene: TRBV6-1
D gene: NA

CDR3 DNA: TGTGCCACCAGCTGGGGGAGGACAGATACGCAGTATTTT
CDR3 protein: CATSWGRTDTQYF
clone size: NA
J gene: TRBJ2-3
CDR3 length: 13
V gene: TRBV7-9
D gene: NA

CDR3 DNA: TGCGCCAGCAGCTTGGTGGGGACAGGGGGCGCGGAAGATACGCAGTATTTT
CDR3 protein: CASSLVGTGGAEDTQYF
clone size: once
J gene: TRBJ2-3
CDR3 length: 17
V gene: TRBV5-1
D gene: TRBD1

CDR3 DNA: TGCAGTGCTTGGACAGGGGGCGGCTACACCTTC
CDR3 protein: CSAWTGGGYTF
clone size: NA
J gene: TRBJ1-2
CDR3 length: 11
V gene: TRBV20-1
D gene: TRBD1

CDR3 DNA: TGTGCCAGCAGTCCAGGGACAGGGGGCTTGGATACGCAGTATTTT
CDR3 protein: CASSPGTGGLDTQYF
clone size: many
J gene: TRBJ2-3
CDR3 length: 15
V gene: TRBV6-6
D gene: TRBD1

CDR3 DNA: TGTGCCAGTCGATTTTCCCTCACAGGGAGAGAGACCCAGTACTTC
CDR3 protein: CASRFSLTGRETQYF
clone size: NA
J gene: TRBJ2-5
CDR3 length: 15
V gene: TRBV19
D gene: NA

CDR3 DNA: TGTGCCAGCAGTCAAGACAGGGTTGGGTTCGCCCAGTACTTC
CDR3 protein: CASSQDRVGFAQYF
clone size: NA
J gene: TRBJ2-5
CDR3 length: 14
V gene: TRBV7-8
D gene: TRBD1

CDR3 DNA: TGCGCCAGCAGCTTGGAGGGACAGGGGATTTACGAGCAGTACTTC
CDR3 protein: CASSLEGQGIYEQYF
clone size: NA
J gene: TRBJ2-7
CDR3 length: 15
V gene: TRBV5-1
D gene: TRBD1

CDR3 DNA: TGTGCCAGCAGCGCAAGGACTAGCGGGAGCTCCTACAATGAGCAGTTCTTC
CDR3 protein: CASSARTSGSSYNEQFF
clone size: NA
J gene: TRBJ2-1
CDR3 length: 17
V gene: TRBV9
D gene: TRBD2

CDR3 DNA: TGTGCCAGCAGCACTTCGTCCAACACTGAAGCTTTCTTT
CDR3 protein: CASSTSSNTEAFF
clone size: NA
J gene: TRBJ1-1
CDR3 length: 13
V gene: TRBV7-3
D gene: NA

CDR3 DNA: TGTGCCAGCAGTTTGGGGCAGGGGAGCAACACCGGGGAGCTGTTTTTT
CDR3 protein: CASSLGQGSNTGELFF
clone size: NA
J gene: TRBJ2-2
CDR3 length: 16
V gene: TRBV6-6
D gene: NA

CDR3 DNA: TGCGCCACACAGGGGGCTGAAGATACGCAGTATTTT
CDR3 protein: CATQGAEDTQYF
clone size: NA
J gene: TRBJ2-3
CDR3 length: 12
V gene: TRBV4-1
D gene: TRBD1

CDR3 DNA: TGTGCCAGCAGCTTACGGACTAGCGGGAGTCGGGATACGCAGTATTTT
CDR3 protein: CASSLRTSGSRDTQYF
clone size: NA
J gene: TRBJ2-3
CDR3 length: 16
V gene: TRBV7-8
D gene: TRBD2

CDR3 DNA: TGTGCCAGCAGCGTAGACAGGGGGGCCGAGCAGTTCTTC
CDR3 protein: CASSVDRGAEQFF
clone size: NA
J gene: TRBJ2-1
CDR3 length: 13
V gene: TRBV9
D gene: TRBD1

CDR3 DNA: TGTGCCAGCAGCATAACTATGATTAACCGGGGGTACAATGAGCAGTTCTTC
CDR3 protein: CASSITMINRGYNEQFF
clone size: NA
J gene: TRBJ2-1
CDR3 length: 17
V gene: TRBV7-9
D gene: NA

CDR3 DNA: TGTGCCAGCTCACAAAGGACAGGGGGGAATCAGCCCCAGCATTTT
CDR3 protein: CASSQRTGGNQPQHF
clone size: NA
J gene: TRBJ1-5
CDR3 length: 15
V gene: TRBV18
D gene: TRBD1

CDR3 DNA: TGTGCCAGCAGTGGGCCCGGGGGAAATGAGCAGTTCTTC
CDR3 protein: CASSGPGGNEQFF
clone size: NA
J gene: TRBJ2-1
CDR3 length: 13
V gene: TRBV25-1
D gene: NA

CDR3 DNA: TGTGCCAGCAGTTACTCGGCAGGAAAAACCTCACCCCTCCACTTT
CDR3 protein: CASSYSAGKTSPLHF
clone size: NA
J gene: TRBJ1-6
CDR3 length: 15
V gene: TRBV6-5
D gene: NA

CDR3 DNA: TGCGCCAGCAGCTTGACAGCCATGGACTATGGCTACACCTTC
CDR3 protein: CASSLTAMDYGYTF
clone size: NA
J gene: TRBJ1-2
CDR3 length: 14
V gene: TRBV5-1
D gene: NA

CDR3 DNA: TGTGCCAGTAGCCTACTGAGCTCTGGAAACACCATATATTTT
CDR3 protein: CASSLLSSGNTIYF
clone size: NA
J gene: TRBJ1-3
CDR3 length: 14
V gene: TRBV19
D gene: NA

CDR3 DNA: TGTGCCAGCAGCTTTCGGGACATCTCCTACGAGCAGTACTTC
CDR3 protein: CASSFRDISYEQYF
clone size: NA
J gene: TRBJ2-7
CDR3 length: 14
V gene: TRBV11-3
D gene: NA

CDR3 DNA: TGCAGCGTTGAGACAGATCTCTCCTACGAGCAGTACTTC
CDR3 protein: CSVETDLSYEQYF
clone size: few
J gene: TRBJ2-7
CDR3 length: 13
V gene: TRBV29-1
D gene: NA

CDR3 DNA: TGTGCCAGCAGCCGCCGTTCAGAGAACACTGAAGCTTTCTTT
CDR3 protein: CASSRRSENTEAFF
clone size: NA
J gene: TRBJ1-1
CDR3 length: 14
V gene: TRBV4-2
D gene: NA

CDR3 DNA: TGCGCCAGCAGCCACCGGGACAGGCTCTCCTACGAGCAGTACTTC
CDR3 protein: CASSHRDRLSYEQYF
clone size: NA
J gene: TRBJ2-7
CDR3 length: 15
V gene: TRBV5-1
D gene: TRBD1

CDR3 DNA: TGTGCCAGCAGCTTAGGGACTAGCGGGGGCCGTACAGATCAGTTCTTC
CDR3 protein: CASSLGTSGGRTDQFF
clone size: once
J gene: TRBJ2-1
CDR3 length: 16
V gene: TRBV11-2
D gene: TRBD2

CDR3 DNA: TGCGCCAGCAGCCAAGATGATTTATCTCTCTCCGGGACTAGCCACGAGCAGTACTTC
CDR3 protein: CASSQDDLSLSGTSHEQYF
clone size: NA
J gene: TRBJ2-7
CDR3 length: 19
V gene: TRBV4-1
D gene: TRBD2

CDR3 DNA: TGCGCCAGCAGCTCCACACTAGCGGGGGGGCCATGGGATACGCAGTATTTT
CDR3 protein: CASSSTLAGGPWDTQYF
clone size: NA
J gene: TRBJ2-3
CDR3 length: 17
V gene: TRBV5-1
D gene: TRBD2

CDR3 DNA: TGCGCCAGCAGCCTGCTGGGACAGGGGACCGAAAAACTGTTTTTT
CDR3 protein: CASSLLGQGTEKLFF
clone size: NA
J gene: TRBJ1-4
CDR3 length: 15
V gene: TRBV5-1
D gene: TRBD1

CDR3 DNA: TGTGCCAGCAGTTACGACAGGGGGAGGACTGAAGCTTTCTTT
CDR3 protein: CASSYDRGRTEAFF
clone size: NA
J gene: TRBJ1-1
CDR3 length: 14
V gene: TRBV6-5
D gene: TRBD1

CDR3 DNA: TGCGCCAGCAGATTAGCGGAAGAGACCCAGTACTTC
CDR3 protein: CASRLAEETQYF
clone size: NA
J gene: TRBJ2-5
CDR3 length: 12
V gene: TRBV5-1
D gene: NA

CDR3 DNA: TGTGCCAGCAGGGGCGGGACTAGCGGGGCCGAGGCCTACGAGCAGTACTTC
CDR3 protein: CASRGGTSGAEAYEQYF
clone size: NA
J gene: TRBJ2-7
CDR3 length: 17
V gene: TRBV4-2
D gene: TRBD2